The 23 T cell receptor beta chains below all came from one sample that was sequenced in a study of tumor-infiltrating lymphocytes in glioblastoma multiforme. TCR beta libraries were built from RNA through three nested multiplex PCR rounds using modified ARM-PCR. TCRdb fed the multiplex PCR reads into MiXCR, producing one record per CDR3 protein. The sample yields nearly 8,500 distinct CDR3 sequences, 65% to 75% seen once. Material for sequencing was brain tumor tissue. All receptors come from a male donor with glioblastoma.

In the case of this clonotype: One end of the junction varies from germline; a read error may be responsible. CDR3 in amino acids: CSARQDSTPIDTQYF. The CDR3, as DNA: TGCAGTGCTAGACAGGACTCTACGCCCATAGATACGCAGTATTTC. V gene TRBV20-1 combines with J gene TRBJ2-3; D might be TRBD2 (5 bases). CDR1 and CDR2 from the germline V gene are DFQATT and SNEGSKA (reference sequence). This CDR3 spans 15 amino acids.

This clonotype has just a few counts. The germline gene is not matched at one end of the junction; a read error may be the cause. The CDR3 DNA follows: TGCAATGCTATGCGACAGGGGGGTGAAAAACTGTTTTTT. Protein: CNAMRQGGEKLFF. This sequence joins TRBV20-1 and TRBJ1-4; 9 nucleotides match TRBD1. CDR1 is DFQATT, CDR2 SNEGSKA, per germline (reference sequence). CDR3 length: 13 amino acids.

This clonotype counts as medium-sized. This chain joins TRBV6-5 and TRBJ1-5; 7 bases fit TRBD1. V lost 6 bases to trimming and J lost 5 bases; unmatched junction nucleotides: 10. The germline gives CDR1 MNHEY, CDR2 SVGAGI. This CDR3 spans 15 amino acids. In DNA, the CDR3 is TGTGCCAGCAGATATACAACAGGGGAGGATCAGCCCCAGCATTTT. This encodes CASRYTTGEDQPQHF.

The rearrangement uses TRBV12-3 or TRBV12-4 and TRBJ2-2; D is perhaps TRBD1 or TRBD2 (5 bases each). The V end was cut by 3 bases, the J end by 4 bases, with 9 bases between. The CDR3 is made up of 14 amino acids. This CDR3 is CASSFRGSTGELFF. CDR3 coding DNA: TGTGCCAGCAGTTTTCGGGGCAGCACCGGGGAGCTGTTTTTT.

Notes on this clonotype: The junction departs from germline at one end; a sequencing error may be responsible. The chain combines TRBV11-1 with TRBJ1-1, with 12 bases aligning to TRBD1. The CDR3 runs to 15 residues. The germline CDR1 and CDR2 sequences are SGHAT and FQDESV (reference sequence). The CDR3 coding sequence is TGTGCCAGCAGTTTCCGGGGGACAGGGGGCACTGAAGCTTCCTTT. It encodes CASSFRGTGGTEASF.

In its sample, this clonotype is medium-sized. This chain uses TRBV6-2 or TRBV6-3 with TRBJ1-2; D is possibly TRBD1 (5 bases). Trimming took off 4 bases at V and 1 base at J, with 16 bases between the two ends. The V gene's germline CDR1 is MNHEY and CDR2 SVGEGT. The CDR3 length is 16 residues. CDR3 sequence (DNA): TGTGCCAGCAGTTCTTTAGGGACTGATATTAACTATGGCTACACCTTC. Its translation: CASSSLGTDINYGYTF.

The CDR3 loop is CASSYLAGVPYEQYF. CDR3 nucleotides: TGTGCCAGCAGTTACTTAGCGGGAGTCCCCTACGAGCAGTACTTC. The V call is TRBV6-5, the J call TRBJ2-7; 9 bases fit TRBD2. The CDR3 contains 15 residues. The V segment lost 1 base and the J segment 2 bases; nucleotides outside the gene matches: 3. Germline CDR1 MNHEY, CDR2 SVGAGI.

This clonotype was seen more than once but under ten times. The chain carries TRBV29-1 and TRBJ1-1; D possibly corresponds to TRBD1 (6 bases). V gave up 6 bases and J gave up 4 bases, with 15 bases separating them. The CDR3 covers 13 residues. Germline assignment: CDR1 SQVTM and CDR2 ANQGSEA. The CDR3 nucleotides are TGCAGCGTCAAGAACAGGGAGGGCACTGAAGCTTTCTTT. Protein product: CSVKNREGTEAFF.

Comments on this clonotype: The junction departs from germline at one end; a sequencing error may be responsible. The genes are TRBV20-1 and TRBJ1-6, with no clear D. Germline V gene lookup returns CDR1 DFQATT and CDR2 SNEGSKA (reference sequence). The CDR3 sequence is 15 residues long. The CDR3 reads CSARGRGSLNSPPHF. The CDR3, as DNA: TGCAGTGCTAGAGGGCGAGGTTCCCTGAATTCACCCCCCCACTTT.

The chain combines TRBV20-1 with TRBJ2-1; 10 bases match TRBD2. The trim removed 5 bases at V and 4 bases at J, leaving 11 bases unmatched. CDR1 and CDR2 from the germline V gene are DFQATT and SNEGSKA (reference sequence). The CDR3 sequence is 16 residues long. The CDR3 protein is CSAGSSTSGNYNEQFF. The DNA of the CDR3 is TGCAGTGCTGGATCCTCAACTAGCGGGAATTACAATGAGCAGTTCTTC.

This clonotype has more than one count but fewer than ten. CDR3 bases: TGTGCCAGCAGCTTAGATACAGATACGCAGTATTTT. Translating it yields CASSLDTDTQYF. The chain couples TRBV11-2 to TRBJ2-3; D gene uncertain. Germline CDR1 SGHAT, CDR2 FQNNGV. This CDR3 region has 12 residues. V was shortened by 0 bases and J by 3 bases, with 1 base between the two germline ends.

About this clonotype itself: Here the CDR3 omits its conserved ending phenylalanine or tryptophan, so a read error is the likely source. The CDR3 region is CASGRPPSREGAGTQYL. CDR3 DNA: TGTGCCAGCGGCCGCCCCCCCAGCAGGGAAGGGGCAGGTACGCAGTATTTG. This chain connects TRBV2 to TRBJ2-3; a weak D match, TRBD1 (5 bases). Trimming left V 8 bases short and J 8 bases short, with 29 bases between. The CDR3 is made up of 17 amino acids. Looked up from germline, CDR1 is SNHLY and CDR2 is FYNNEI.

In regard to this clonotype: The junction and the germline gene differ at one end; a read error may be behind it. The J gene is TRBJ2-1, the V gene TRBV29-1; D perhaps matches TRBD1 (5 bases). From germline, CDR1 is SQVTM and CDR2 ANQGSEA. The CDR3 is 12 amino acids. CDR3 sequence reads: CSVVTAYNEQFF. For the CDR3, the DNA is TGCAGCGTTGTGACAGCCTACAATGAACAGTTCTTT.

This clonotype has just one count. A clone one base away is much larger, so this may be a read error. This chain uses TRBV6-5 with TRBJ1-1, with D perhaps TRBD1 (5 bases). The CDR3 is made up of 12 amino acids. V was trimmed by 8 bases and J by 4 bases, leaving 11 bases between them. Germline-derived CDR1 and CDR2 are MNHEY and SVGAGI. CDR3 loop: CASCPQGTEAFF. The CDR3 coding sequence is TGTGCCAGCTGTCCTCAGGGCACTGAAGCTTTCTTT.

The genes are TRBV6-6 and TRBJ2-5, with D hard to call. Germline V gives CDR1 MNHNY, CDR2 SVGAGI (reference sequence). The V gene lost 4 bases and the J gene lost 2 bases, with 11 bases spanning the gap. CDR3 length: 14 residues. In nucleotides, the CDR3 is TGTGCCAGCAGTTTCCCCAGTCCTCAAGAGACCCAGTACTTC. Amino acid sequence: CASSFPSPQETQYF.

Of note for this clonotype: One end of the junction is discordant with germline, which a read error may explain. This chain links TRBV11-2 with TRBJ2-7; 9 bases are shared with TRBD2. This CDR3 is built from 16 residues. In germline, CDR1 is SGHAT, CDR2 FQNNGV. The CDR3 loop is CVSSLDPTSGLREQYF. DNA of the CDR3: TGTGTCAGCAGCTTAGATCCGACTAGCGGTTTGAGGGAGCAGTACTTC.

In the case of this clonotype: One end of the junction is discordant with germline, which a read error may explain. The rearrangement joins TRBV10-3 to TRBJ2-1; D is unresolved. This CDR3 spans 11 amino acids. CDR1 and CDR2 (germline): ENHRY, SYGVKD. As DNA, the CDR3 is TGTGCCATCAGAGATGGCAATAAGCAGTTCTTC. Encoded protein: CAIRDGNKQFF.

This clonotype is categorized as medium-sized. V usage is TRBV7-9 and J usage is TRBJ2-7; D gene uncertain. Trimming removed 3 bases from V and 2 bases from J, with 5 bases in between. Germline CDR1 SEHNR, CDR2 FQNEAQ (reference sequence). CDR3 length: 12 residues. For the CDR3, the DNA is TGTGCCAGCAGCTTGGGTACCTACGAGCAGTACTTC. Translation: CASSLGTYEQYF.

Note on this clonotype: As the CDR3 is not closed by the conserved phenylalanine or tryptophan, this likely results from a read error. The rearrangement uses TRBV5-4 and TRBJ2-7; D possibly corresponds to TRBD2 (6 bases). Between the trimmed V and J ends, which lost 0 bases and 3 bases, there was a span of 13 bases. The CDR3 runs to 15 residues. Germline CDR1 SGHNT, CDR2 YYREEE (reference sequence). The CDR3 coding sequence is TGTGCCAGCAGCTTGGGCGGGGCGGTGGACTACGAGCAGTACTCC. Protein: CASSLGGAVDYEQYS.

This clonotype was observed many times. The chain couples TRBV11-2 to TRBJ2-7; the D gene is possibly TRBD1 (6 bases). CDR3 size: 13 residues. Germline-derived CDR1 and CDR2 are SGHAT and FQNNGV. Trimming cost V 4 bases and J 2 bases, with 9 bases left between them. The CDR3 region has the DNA TGTGCCAGCAGCTGGGGACAAACCTACGAGCAGTACTTC. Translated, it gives CASSWGQTYEQYF.

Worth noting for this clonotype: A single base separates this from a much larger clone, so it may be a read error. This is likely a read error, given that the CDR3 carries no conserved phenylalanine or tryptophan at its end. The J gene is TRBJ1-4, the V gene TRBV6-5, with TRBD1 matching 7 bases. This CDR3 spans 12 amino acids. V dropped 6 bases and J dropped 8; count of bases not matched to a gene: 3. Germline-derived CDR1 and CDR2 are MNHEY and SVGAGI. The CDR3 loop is CASSATGEKLFS. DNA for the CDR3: TGTGCCAGCAGCGCGACAGGGGAAAAACTGTTTTCT.

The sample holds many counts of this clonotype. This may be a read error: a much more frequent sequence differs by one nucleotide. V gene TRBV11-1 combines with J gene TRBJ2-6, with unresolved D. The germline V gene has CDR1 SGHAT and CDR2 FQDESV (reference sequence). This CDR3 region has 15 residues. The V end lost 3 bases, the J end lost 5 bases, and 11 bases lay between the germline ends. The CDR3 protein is CASSFVTFWANVLTF. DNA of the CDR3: TGTGCCAGCAGCTTTGTAACGTTTTGGGCCAACGTCCTGACTTTC.

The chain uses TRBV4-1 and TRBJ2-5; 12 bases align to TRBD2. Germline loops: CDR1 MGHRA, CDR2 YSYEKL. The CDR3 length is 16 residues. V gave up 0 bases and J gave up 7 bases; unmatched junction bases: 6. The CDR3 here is CASSQDLAGGMGTQYF. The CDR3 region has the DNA TGCGCCAGCAGCCAAGATCTAGCGGGAGGGATGGGGACCCAGTACTTC.